This T cell receptor (beta chain) derives from a study of blood T cell repertoires in COVID-19. Study information: Donors in the United States, Italy and Spain gave samples during acute or convalescent COVID-19.

Profiled with immunoSEQ multiplex PCR; TCRdb holds only in-frame clones, not every one. The table has roughly 350,000 clones, 85% to 90% seen once; the top ten hold about 6%. The ends lost 8 bases at V and 5 bases at J; junction bases unmatched: 16. The length of the CDR3 is 18 residues. Germline assignment: CDR1 WNHNN and CDR2 SYGVQD (reference sequence). This clone was picked up a small number of times. The origin of this receptor is a woman between 50 and 59 years old with COVID-19, enrolled during active disease. The material sequenced was peripheral blood. This rearrangement joins TRBV10-1 to TRBJ1-5, with 12 nucleotides matching TRBD1. The CDR3 spells CASADKPGQGAYYQPQHF. The CDR3 bases are TGCGCCAGCGCGGACAAGCCGGGACAGGGGGCATACTATCAGCCCCAGCATTTT.